This T cell receptor beta chain derives from a study of T cell repertoires in cytomegalovirus infection. Looking at the study overall: Signatures in public TCR beta sequences pointed to both CMV infection and matching HLA type.

The sample holds a few counts of this clonotype. The antigen remains undetermined. TCRdb re-derived calls from the reads in MiXCR, one entry per CDR3 protein. The sample holds roughly 630,000 distinct CDR3 sequences, approximately 25% seen once. Study outcomes and limitations: Cumulated frequencies of public TCR beta families served to identify carriers of CMV plus the relevant HLA. In two of eight donors, the top clonotype was HLA-C-restricted CMV-specific.

The source material was CD8+ T cells from PBMCs. The TCR sequence derives from a human donor in good health (CMV status not recorded). Some clones in this sample may be carry-over from other donors' samples.

CDR3 region: CASSGRDRVGFGEQFF. In DNA form, the CDR3 reads TGTGCCAGCAGCGGAAGGGACAGGGTCGGGTTCGGTGAGCAGTTCTTC. V gene TRBV9 combines with J gene TRBJ2-1, with TRBD1 matching 9 bases. V trimming: 3 bases; J trimming: 9 bases; junction bases outside the gene matches: 13. CDR3 length equals 16 residues. Germline V gene data show CDR1 as SGDLS and CDR2 as YYNGEE. Looking up the rest from reference TRBV9 and TRBJ2-1 gives the full variable domain: DSGVTQTPKHLITATGQRVTLRCSPRSGDLSVYWYQQSLDQGLQFLIQYYNGEERAKGNILERFSAQQFPDLHSELNLSSLELGDSALYFCASSGRDRVGFGEQFFGPGTRLTVL.